The subject of this entry is one T cell receptor (beta chain). Its antigen is undetermined. A much larger clone lies one base from this, so it may be a read error. Study-wide results and caveats: Tumor memory CD4+ T cell TCR gene usage clustered with blood and lymph node memory CD4+ cells and lymph node naive CD4+ cells.

Cells sorted as Tregs were CD4+, CD25+ and CD127-/low. The germline CDR1 and CDR2 sequences are SSHAT and FNYEAQ (reference sequence). This CDR3 is 13 amino acids long. After constant-region reverse-primer amplification, full-length variable regions underwent semi-nested PCR with Nested Universal Primer A. TCRdb reprocessed the 5' RACE reads with MiXCR, giving one entry per CDR3 protein. The table has tens of thousands of distinct CDR3 sequences, approximately 26% seen once; the top ten hold roughly 2.1%. The chain uses TRBV7-7 and TRBJ1-1; D perhaps matches TRBD1 (5 bases). This receptor was obtained from a female donor with breast cancer. Input material: tumor-infiltrating Tregs sorted from the breast tumor. The CDR3: CASSVQENTETFF. CDR3 sequence (DNA): TGTGCTAGCAGCGTACAGGAGAACACTGAAACTTTCTTT.